This section outlines one T cell receptor beta chain sequence together with its context. Its matching antigen is unknown. These data come from a study of shared clonotypes between healthy human individuals. Overall study results and limits: When compared with the clonotypes that were shared by all four sorted-subset donors, the non-shared clonotypes turned out to have lower generation probabilities.

Genomic DNA belonging to each subset was distributed in equal measure over several immunoSEQ plates. The data were produced by immunoSEQ multiplex PCR, yet TCRdb's version contains in-frame clones alone and is incomplete. The table shows roughly 2.5 million clones, with roughly nine tenths occurring only once. Material: naive CD4+ T cells sorted from blood. Stated subset: CD45RA+ positively selected. The sequence was obtained from a man in his late teens or twenties in good health.

This CDR3 is CASSFGPGTDEKLFF. In DNA, the CDR3 is TGTGCCAGCAGCTTTGGGCCCGGGACAGATGAAAAACTGTTTTTT. This chain joins TRBV5-4 and TRBJ1-4; 7 positions agree with TRBD1. Trimming removed 2 bases from V and 6 bases from J; junction bases left unmatched: 7. The CDR3 sequence is 15 residues long. Germline V gives CDR1 SGHNT, CDR2 YYREEE (reference sequence). Together with reference TRBV5-4 and TRBJ1-4, the CDR3 gives the full variable domain: ETGVTQSPTHLIKTRGQQVTLRCSSQSGHNTVSWYQQALGQGPQFIFQYYREEENGRGNFPPRFSGLQFPNYSSELNVNALELDDSALYLCASSFGPGTDEKLFFGSGTQLSVL.